The 27 T cell receptor beta chains reported below all come from one sample, sequenced in a study of shared clonotypes between healthy human individuals. Clones were sequenced by immunoSEQ multiplex PCR, and TCRdb holds only the in-frame ones, with some missing. The repertoire includes 2 million to 2.5 million clones, about 95% of them detected once, and 0.85% to 1.3% sits in the top ten. Positively selected for CCR7, the CD45RO-negative cells used as naive CD8 cells excluded terminally differentiated effector memory CD45RA+ cells. What was sequenced was naive CD8+ T cells sorted from blood. The receptors were gathered from a young man in good health.

V is TRBV6-1 and J is TRBJ2-2; D is perhaps TRBD1 (5 bases). CDR3 size: 13 residues. Trimming took 7 bases from V and 3 from J, leaving 9 bases between them. From germline, CDR1 is MNHNS and CDR2 SASEGT. The CDR3 reads CASTGQYTGELFF. In DNA, the CDR3 is TGTGCCAGCACAGGGCAGTACACCGGGGAGCTGTTTTTT.

The V and J genes are TRBV19 and TRBJ1-2; TRBD1 matches at 7 bases. Looked up from germline, CDR1 is LNHDA and CDR2 is SQIVND (reference sequence). The CDR3 runs 12 residues. Unmatched junction bases numbered 9, after V lost 9 bases and J lost 8 bases. DNA of the CDR3: TGTGCCAGAATCATACAGGGGCGCGGCTACACCTTC. This codes for CARIIQGRGYTF.

The J gene is TRBJ1-3, the V gene TRBV19; D remains ambiguous. The CDR3 length is 13 residues. In germline, CDR1 is LNHDA, CDR2 SQIVND (reference sequence). Trimming shortened V by 5 bases and J by 3 bases, and 8 bases separated the two germline ends. Written as DNA, the CDR3 is TGTGCCAGTAGTCCTCCGGTTGGAAACACCATATATTTT. The encoded protein is CASSPPVGNTIYF.

This sequence joins TRBV11-2 and TRBJ1-2, with no clear D. The V gene lost 2 bases and the J gene lost 3 bases, with 10 bases spanning the gap. Germline V gives CDR1 SGHAT, CDR2 FQNNGV. The CDR3 length is 14 residues. The CDR3 coding sequence is TGTGCCAGCAGCTTAAACGGGGATGACTATGGCTACACCTTC. Translated: CASSLNGDDYGYTF.

The V and J genes are TRBV7-9 and TRBJ1-2, with D unresolved. The CDR3 runs 14 residues. Germline V gene data show CDR1 as SEHNR and CDR2 as FQNEAQ (reference sequence). V lost 4 bases, J lost 2 bases, and 11 bases lay in between. The DNA of the CDR3 is TGTGCCAGCAGCTCCTCGACGGAGAACTATGGCTACACCTTC. Encoded protein: CASSSSTENYGYTF.

The chain is built from TRBV27 and TRBJ1-5; 10 bases are shared with TRBD1. The CDR3 loop spans 15 amino acids. Germline lookup yields CDR1 MNHEY and CDR2 SMNVEV (reference sequence). Trimming cost V 5 bases and J 3 bases; bases outside gene matches: 4. The CDR3 spells CASSAGTGVNQPQHF. The DNA for the CDR3 is TGTGCCAGCAGTGCCGGGACAGGGGTCAATCAGCCCCAGCATTTT.

The genes are TRBV7-9 and TRBJ2-7, with D tentatively TRBD1 (6 bases). Germline V gives CDR1 SEHNR, CDR2 FQNEAQ (reference sequence). This CDR3 is 17 amino acids long. V lost 1 base and J 3 bases, leaving 19 bases between the germline ends. The CDR3 spells CASSLDTRGEGYYEQYF. The CDR3 DNA follows: TGTGCCAGCAGCTTAGACACCAGGGGAGAGGGATACTACGAGCAGTACTTC.

This chain connects TRBV7-9 to TRBJ2-1; weak D call: TRBD2 (6 bases). Trimming removed 2 bases from V and 10 bases from J, with 9 bases in between. The CDR3 consists of 12 residues. Germline V gives CDR1 SEHNR, CDR2 FQNEAQ (reference sequence). CDR3 in amino acids: CASSLYLAEQFF. The CDR3 bases are TGTGCCAGCAGCTTATACCTAGCGGAGCAGTTCTTC.

J is TRBJ1-2 and V is TRBV6-5; D remains ambiguous. CDR3 length equals 13 residues. The V and J ends lost 4 bases and 6 bases respectively, with 12 bases between them. Germline values: CDR1 MNHEY, CDR2 SVGAGI. CDR3 loop: CASSSWEVHGYTF. The CDR3 nucleotides read TGTGCCAGCAGTTCTTGGGAGGTCCATGGCTACACCTTC.

This chain uses TRBV6-1 with TRBJ2-3; TRBD2 agrees at 7 bases. The CDR3 runs to 15 residues. The V gene's germline CDR1 is MNHNS and CDR2 SASEGT. With 8 bases clipped from V and 2 bases from J, the junction kept 10 bases outside the gene matches. The CDR3 here is CASESLAAPTDTQYF. For the CDR3, the DNA is TGTGCCAGCGAATCCCTAGCGGCGCCCACAGATACGCAGTATTTT.

The V call is TRBV29-1, the J call TRBJ2-7, with a possible D match to TRBD1 (6 bases). The CDR3 extends over 13 amino acids. CDR1 and CDR2 (germline): SQVTM, ANQGSEA. V was cut by 4 bases and J by 4 bases, with 14 bases left in between. CDR3 sequence reads: CSVAQGPAYEQYF. CDR3 coding DNA: TGCAGCGTTGCTCAGGGGCCGGCGTACGAGCAGTACTTC.

Comment on this clone: The same CDR3 arises from other DNA sequences in this sample as well. The chain combines TRBV9 with TRBJ2-7; D is ambiguous. The CDR3 is made up of 12 amino acids. Germline CDR1 and CDR2: SGDLS and YYNGEE. Trimming pared 0 bases from V and 4 bases from J, leaving 5 bases between. CDR3 in amino acids: CASSVAGYEQYF. The CDR3 region has the DNA TGTGCCAGCAGCGTAGCCGGGTACGAGCAGTACTTC.

V and J are TRBV25-1 and TRBJ2-2; D is undetermined. The CDR3 spans 13 residues. Germline CDR1 is MGHDK and CDR2 is SYGVNS. V lost 8 bases and J 5 bases, leaving 12 bases between the germline ends. CDR3 loop: CASPDPRTGELFF. The CDR3 DNA reads as TGTGCCAGCCCCGACCCAAGAACCGGGGAGCTGTTTTTT.

This clone was seen only once. Other DNA sequences within the sample encode an identical CDR3. The chain joins TRBV28 to TRBJ2-7; 7 bases line up with TRBD2. Germline lookup yields CDR1 MDHEN and CDR2 SYDVKM. The CDR3 spans 14 residues. Trimming took 4 bases from V and 0 from J; bases not matched to a gene: 3. Here the CDR3 DNA reads TGTGCCAGCAGTTCATCGGGGGGCTCCTACGAGCAGTACTTC. The encoded protein is CASSSSGGSYEQYF.

In this sample, this clone turned up a few times. The J gene is TRBJ2-2, the V gene TRBV19; no clear D gene. This CDR3 contains 12 residues. Trimming shortened V by 5 bases and J by 4 bases, and 5 bases separated the two germline ends. CDR1 is LNHDA, CDR2 SQIVND, per germline (reference sequence). The CDR3 coding sequence is TGTGCCAGTAGTTCGGGCACCGGGGAGCTGTTTTTT. This encodes CASSSGTGELFF.

V and J are TRBV7-9 and TRBJ2-7, with D maybe TRBD1 (5 bases). The CDR3 has 16 amino acids. The germline CDR1 and CDR2 sequences are SEHNR and FQNEAQ (reference sequence). V shed 0 bases and J shed 1 base, with 13 bases lying between them. The CDR3 protein is CASSLARSRQSYEQYF. The CDR3 DNA is TGTGCCAGCAGCTTAGCGCGGTCGCGACAGTCCTACGAGCAGTACTTC.

The rearrangement joins TRBV6-5 to TRBJ1-5, with 9 nucleotides matching TRBD1. CDR3 size: 14 residues. V gave up 8 bases and J gave up 9 bases; unmatched junction bases: 11. Germline V gene sequence: CDR1 MNHEY, CDR2 SVGAGI. CDR3 in DNA: TGTGCCAGCGGGGCCACAGGGGGCTCGGCGCCCCAGCATTTT. Its translation: CASGATGGSAPQHF.

V usage is TRBV14 and J usage is TRBJ2-5, with 9 positions matching TRBD2. J lost 0 bases, V lost 5 bases, and 4 bases had no gene match. CDR3 length: 15 residues. CDR1 is SGHDN, CDR2 FVKESK, per germline. The CDR3 loop reads CASSYPSGNQETQYF. For the CDR3, the DNA is TGTGCCAGCAGCTACCCTAGCGGGAACCAAGAGACCCAGTACTTC.

The chain joins TRBV5-8 to TRBJ2-5; possible D gene TRBD1, 5 bases. CDR3 length: 15 amino acids. The V and J ends lost 2 bases and 0 bases respectively, with 11 bases between them. The germline V gene has CDR1 SGHTS and CDR2 YDEGEE. This chain's CDR3 is CASSFQGAYQETQYF. CDR3 sequence (DNA): TGTGCCAGCAGCTTTCAAGGGGCGTACCAAGAGACCCAGTACTTC.

This chain connects TRBV4-2 to TRBJ2-3, with TRBD2 matching 8 bases. This CDR3 is built from 17 residues. The junction had 9 bases not matched to a gene; V was cut back by 2 bases and J by 2 bases. Per the germline V gene, CDR1 is LGHNA and CDR2 is YNFKEQ. This CDR3 is CASSQLEAGAVTDTQYF. CDR3 nucleotide sequence: TGTGCCAGCAGCCAATTAGAAGCGGGGGCCGTCACAGATACGCAGTATTTT.

The chain carries TRBV9 and TRBJ2-1; D gene uncertain. The CDR3 runs to 14 residues. V lost 4 bases, J lost 3 bases, and 11 bases lay in between. CDR1 is SGDLS, CDR2 YYNGEE, per germline. The CDR3 protein is CASSWASIYNEQFF. DNA for the CDR3: TGTGCCAGCAGCTGGGCCTCCATCTACAATGAGCAGTTCTTC.

The chain links TRBV7-6 to TRBJ2-7; perhaps TRBD2 as D (6 bases). Germline lookup yields CDR1 SGHVS and CDR2 FNYEAQ. V lost 1 base, J lost 2 bases, and 12 bases lay in between. This CDR3 is 15 amino acids long. Here the CDR3 DNA reads TGTGCCAGCAGCTTAGGATTAGCGGAAACCTACGAGCAGTACTTC. This sequence encodes CASSLGLAETYEQYF.

The genes are TRBV5-1 and TRBJ1-1; TRBD1 agrees at 8 bases. The CDR3 totals 15 residues. Germline lookup yields CDR1 SGHRS and CDR2 YFSETQ. With V trimmed by 4 bases and J by 1 base, 6 bases remained unmatched. The CDR3 nucleotides are TGCGCCAGCAGCCAGGAAGGGACAGGGAACACTGAAGCTTTCTTT. Translation: CASSQEGTGNTEAFF.

About this clone: Other DNA sequences of this sample code for an identical CDR3. The chain uses TRBV6-5 and TRBJ2-7, with TRBD1 matching over 7 bases. The CDR3 is made up of 14 amino acids. After removal of 2 bases from V and 0 bases from J, the junction contained 1 base not matched to a gene. The germline CDR1 and CDR2 sequences are MNHEY and SVGAGI. CDR3 protein: CASSYGQDSYEQYF. In nucleotides, the CDR3 is TGTGCCAGCAGTTACGGACAGGACTCCTACGAGCAGTACTTC.

This clone was detected once. The rearrangement links TRBV19 to TRBJ1-2; the match to TRBD1 covers 7 bases. J gave up 4 bases and V 5 bases, and 10 bases lay outside the gene matches. The CDR3 loop spans 15 amino acids. Germline V gene lookup returns CDR1 LNHDA and CDR2 SQIVND (reference sequence). CDR3 protein: CASSPYGQDPYGYTF. CDR3 in DNA: TGTGCCAGTAGTCCCTACGGACAGGACCCCTATGGCTACACCTTC.

This clone occurred once. The rearrangement links TRBV5-6 to TRBJ2-7; perhaps TRBD1 as D (5 bases). The germline V and J ends were trimmed by 8 bases and 5 bases, with 11 bases remaining between them. CDR1 SGHDT and CDR2 YYEEEE come from the germline V gene. This CDR3 has 11 residues. DNA for the CDR3: TGTGCCAGTTCTTGGGGCCACGAGCAGTACTTC. This translates into CASSWGHEQYF.

The chain employs TRBV19 and TRBJ2-7; the match to TRBD2 covers 11 bases. The germline V gene encodes CDR1 LNHDA and CDR2 SQIVND (reference sequence). V was clipped by 4 bases and J by 1 base; unmatched bases: 12. The CDR3 runs to 18 residues. The CDR3 is CASSSGLLAGEWSYEQYF. The CDR3 DNA reads as TGTGCCAGTAGTAGTGGCCTACTAGCGGGGGAGTGGTCCTACGAGCAGTACTTC.